Each of the 19 T cell receptor beta chains below was sequenced from the same sample in a study of neurological immune-mediated disorders. TCRdb processed the 5' RACE reads anew with MiXCR; each CDR3 protein has one entry. Of about 50,000 distinct CDR3 sequences in the sample, approximately 4% were seen once. The sequenced sample consisted of PBMCs. Every receptor here comes from a man in his forties or fifties with multiple sclerosis.

This clonotype was seen more than once but under ten times. The rearrangement links TRBV29-1 to TRBJ2-5, with TRBD1 identical over 9 bases. The ends lost 7 bases at V and 5 bases at J; junction bases unmatched: 14. Germline-derived CDR1 and CDR2 are SQVTM and ANQGSEA. This CDR3 has 15 amino acids. CDR3 nucleotides: TGCAGCGCCCCTGAGGGGACAGGGTACGCCGAGACCCAGTACTTC. Encoded protein: CSAPEGTGYAETQYF.

This clonotype came up a few times. V and J are TRBV4-2 and TRBJ2-3, with unresolved D. This CDR3 comprises 14 residues. V was shortened by 1 base and J by 2 bases, with 7 bases between the two germline ends. CDR1 and CDR2 (germline): LGHNA, YNFKEQ. CDR3 nucleotides: TGTGCCAGCAGCCAAGTCTTAGACACAGATACGCAGTATTTT. Residues: CASSQVLDTDTQYF.

The table lists this clonotype with a few counts. This chain joins TRBV7-9 and TRBJ2-5; D perhaps matches TRBD1 (6 bases). Looked up from germline, CDR1 is SEHNR and CDR2 is FQNEAQ (reference sequence). This CDR3 region has 12 residues. The V gene lost 5 bases and the J gene lost 2 bases, with 6 bases spanning the gap. This CDR3 is CASSGTQETQYF. CDR3 DNA: TGTGCCAGCAGCGGGACACAAGAGACCCAGTACTTC.

This clonotype has a count of ten or more. V usage is TRBV7-2 and J usage is TRBJ2-7; 12 nucleotides match TRBD2. Trimming took 5 bases from V and 3 from J; bases not matched to a gene: 11. CDR3 length: 17 amino acids. CDR1 is SGHTA and CDR2 is FQGNSA in the germline V gene. CDR3: CASSPRGRLAGVYEQYF. In DNA, the CDR3 is TGTGCCAGCAGCCCGCGAGGGCGACTAGCGGGGGTCTACGAGCAGTACTTC.

The genes are TRBV20-1 and TRBJ2-1; D is unclear. CDR1 DFQATT and CDR2 SNEGSKA come from the germline V gene (reference sequence). CDR3 length equals 12 residues. Trimming shortened V by 6 bases and J by 8 bases, and 14 bases separated the two germline ends. CDR3 region: CSADQTVHEQFF. Written as DNA, the CDR3 is TGCAGTGCCGACCAGACTGTCCATGAGCAGTTCTTC.

This clonotype was found many times. Here the CDR3 reads CTAETNTGELFF. Here the CDR3 DNA reads TGCACCGCAGAAACGAACACCGGGGAGCTGTTTTTT. The genes are TRBV29-1 and TRBJ2-2; the D is unclear. This CDR3 is 12 amino acids long. Germline loops: CDR1 SQVTM, CDR2 ANQGSEA.

This clonotype occurred a few times. The gene calls are TRBV7-6 and TRBJ2-7; 7 bases align to TRBD1. V was clipped by 1 base and J by 1 base; unmatched bases: 7. This CDR3 spans 16 amino acids. CDR1 is SGHVS, CDR2 FNYEAQ, per germline. CDR3 nucleotide sequence: TGTGCCAGCAGCTTAGGACAGGGTGGAAGATCCTACGAGCAGTACTTC. Residues: CASSLGQGGRSYEQYF.

Comment on this clonotype: A clone one base away is much larger, so this may be a read error. The chain employs TRBV4-1 and TRBJ2-7; a possible D gene is TRBD2 (6 bases). Looked up from germline, CDR1 is MGHRA and CDR2 is YSYEKL. The CDR3 extends over 14 amino acids. Written as DNA, the CDR3 is TGCACCAGCAGCCCCGGAGTGGAGGGGAACGAGCAGTACTTC. Encoded protein: CTSSPGVEGNEQYF.

The chain is built from TRBV9 and TRBJ1-1; no clear D gene. The CDR3 extends over 15 amino acids. Germline-derived CDR1 and CDR2 are SGDLS and YYNGEE. V lost 4 bases to trimming and J lost 5 bases, with 18 bases between them. The CDR3 is CASSSGPEPKTEAFF. The DNA for the CDR3 is TGTGCCAGCAGCAGCGGGCCCGAACCGAAAACTGAAGCTTTCTTT. Combining the CDR3 with reference TRBV9 and TRBJ1-1 gives the whole variable domain DSGVTQTPKHLITATGQRVTLRCSPRSGDLSVYWYQQSLDQGLQFLIQYYNGEERAKGNILERFSAQQFPDLHSELNLSSLELGDSALYFCASSSGPEPKTEAFFGQGTRLTVV.

This clonotype is labeled as large. This sequence joins TRBV29-1 and TRBJ1-1, with D hard to call. V lost 4 bases and J 2 bases, leaving 8 bases between the germline ends. This CDR3 has 12 amino acids. Looked up from germline, CDR1 is SQVTM and CDR2 is ANQGSEA. CDR3 sequence: CSVGHDNTEAFF. As DNA, the CDR3 is TGCAGCGTTGGACACGACAACACTGAAGCTTTCTTT.

This chain joins TRBV7-8 and TRBJ2-2; possible D gene TRBD1, 6 bases. The length of the CDR3 is 15 residues. Germline V CDR1 and CDR2: SGHVS, FQNEAQ. Trimming removed 3 bases from V and 4 bases from J, with 12 bases in between. In DNA form, the CDR3 reads TGTGCCAGCAGCTTGGAGGACAGAAGCACCGGGGAGCTGTTTTTT. Translated: CASSLEDRSTGELFF.

This clonotype has at least ten counts. V usage is TRBV9 and J usage is TRBJ2-2; tentative D call: TRBD1 (5 bases). The CDR3 length is 13 residues. Germline CDR1 SGDLS, CDR2 YYNGEE. The ends were cut back, 4 bases at V and 7 bases at J, with 11 bases in the middle. The CDR3 reads CASSPGLGGELFF. In DNA form, the CDR3 reads TGTGCCAGCAGCCCAGGGTTGGGCGGGGAGCTGTTTTTT. Full variable domain (remainder filled in from reference TRBV9 and TRBJ2-2): DSGVTQTPKHLITATGQRVTLRCSPRSGDLSVYWYQQSLDQGLQFLIQYYNGEERAKGNILERFSAQQFPDLHSELNLSSLELGDSALYFCASSPGLGGELFFGEGSRLTVL.

The table lists this clonotype with many counts. V and J are TRBV5-1 and TRBJ2-2; no reliable D call. Between the trimmed V and J ends, which lost 0 bases and 6 bases, there was a span of 9 bases. The germline V gene encodes CDR1 SGHRS and CDR2 YFSETQ. The CDR3 runs to 14 residues. CDR3 protein: CASSLVGNAGELFF. The CDR3 coding sequence is TGCGCCAGCAGCTTGGTGGGGAATGCCGGGGAGCTGTTTTTT. Variable domain in full (rest from reference TRBV5-1 and TRBJ2-2): KAGVTQTPRYLIKTRGQQVTLSCSPISGHRSVSWYQQTPGQGLQFLFEYFSETQRNKGNFPGRFSGRQFSNSRSEMNVSTLELGDSALYLCASSLVGNAGELFFGEGSRLTVL.

The gene calls are TRBV28 and TRBJ2-4; possibly TRBD1 or TRBD2 for D (5 bases each). Germline CDR1 reads MDHEN; CDR2 reads SYDVKM. CDR3 length: 15 amino acids. The V and J ends lost 2 bases and 0 bases respectively, with 8 bases between them. CDR3 residues: CASSLLGTAKNIQYF. The CDR3 region has the DNA TGTGCCAGCAGTTTACTTGGGACAGCCAAAAACATTCAGTACTTC.

The rearrangement joins TRBV12-5 to TRBJ1-5; D gene unclear. Per germline, CDR1 LGHNT and CDR2 FRNRAP. The ends were cut back, 7 bases at V and 0 bases at J, with 10 bases in the middle. The CDR3 covers 14 residues. The CDR3 sequence is CASAEVGSNQPQHF. The CDR3 DNA reads as TGTGCTAGTGCCGAAGTTGGTAGCAATCAGCCCCAGCATTTT.

This clonotype was recorded many times. The CDR3 spells CAISEVAGGPSADTQYF. Here the CDR3 DNA reads TGTGCCATCAGTGAGGTAGCGGGAGGGCCCTCCGCAGATACGCAGTATTTT. The chain is built from TRBV10-3 and TRBJ2-3, with 11 bases lining up with TRBD2. Germline CDR1 reads ENHRY; CDR2 reads SYGVKD. The length of the CDR3 is 17 residues. V was clipped by 2 bases and J by 4 bases; unmatched bases: 8.

Only a few counts were recorded for this clonotype. The chain employs TRBV6-5 and TRBJ2-2; D is ambiguous. The V and J ends lost 2 bases and 6 bases respectively, with 7 bases between them. CDR1 MNHEY and CDR2 SVGAGI come from the germline V gene. This CDR3 spans 13 amino acids. DNA for the CDR3: TGTGCCAGCAGTTACAGGGATTCCGGGGAGCTGTTTTTT. It specifies CASSYRDSGELFF.

This clonotype was recorded a few times. Compared with germline, one end of the junction differs, possibly owing to a read error. V is TRBV20-1 and J is TRBJ1-6, with unresolved D. CDR1 is DFQATT and CDR2 is SNEGSKA in the germline V gene (reference sequence). The CDR3 extends over 12 amino acids. CDR3 protein: CSARTSSSPLNF. The CDR3 DNA reads TGCAGTGCTCGAACTTCTTCTTCACCCCTCAACTTT.

At least ten counts were recorded for this clonotype. The V and J genes are TRBV9 and TRBJ2-3; 8 nucleotides agree with TRBD2. This CDR3 contains 15 residues. Trimming cost V 0 bases and J 6 bases; bases outside gene matches: 6. CDR1 is SGDLS, CDR2 YYNGEE, per germline. The CDR3 sequence is CASSVEGLATDTQYF. The CDR3 DNA follows: TGTGCCAGCAGCGTAGAAGGACTAGCCACGGATACGCAGTATTTT.